The 14 T cell receptor beta chains below all came from one sample that was sequenced in a study of tumor and adjacent non-tumor tissue in lung cancer. This sample's RNA came from whole unsorted tissue. Three rounds of nested PCR, following a modified ARM-PCR protocol, produced the TCRbeta library. TCRdb analysed the multiplex PCR reads with MiXCR anew, one entry per CDR3 protein. Of about 110,000 distinct CDR3 sequences detected, approximately 82% appear once; the ten largest clones hold roughly 35%. The sample was lung tumor tissue. The receptors originated from a woman in her sixties with non-small cell lung cancer.

Turning to this clonotype: One end of the junction is discordant with germline, which a read error may explain. This chain connects TRBV20-1 to TRBJ2-3, with 9 bases that match TRBD2. Germline V lookup: CDR1 DFQATT, CDR2 SNEGSKA (reference sequence). The CDR3 consists of 15 residues. For the CDR3, the DNA is TGCAGGACAAGTCCAGCTAGCGGGATCACAGATGCGCAGTATTTT. Translation gives CRTSPASGITDAQYF.

Remarks on this clonotype: This could be a read error, since a much larger clone is one nucleotide away. The chain has TRBV20-1 and TRBJ2-7, with D unclear. Germline CDR1 reads DFQATT; CDR2 reads SNEGSKA (reference sequence). V lost 0 bases to trimming and J lost 3 bases, with 15 bases between them. The CDR3 spans 15 residues. The CDR3 protein is CSARDETTYNYEQYF. The CDR3 DNA reads TGCAGTGCTAGAGATGAAACAACCTACAACTACGAGCAGTACTTC.

Turning to this clonotype: A much bigger clone sits one base away, suggesting this may be a read error. The genes are TRBV20-1 and TRBJ2-7; D is undetermined. The CDR3 runs 14 residues. Germline V gene lookup returns CDR1 DFQATT and CDR2 SNEGSKA (reference sequence). The CDR3 DNA sequence: TGCAGTGCTAAGTTAAAGTACGGAACCTACGTGCAGTACTTC. It translates to CSAKLKYGTYVQYF.

The chain combines TRBV5-6 with TRBJ2-7; D possibly corresponds to TRBD1 (6 bases). The germline V and J ends were trimmed by 3 bases and 13 bases, with 23 bases remaining between them. Germline V gene sequence: CDR1 SGHDT, CDR2 YYEEEE. There are 14 residues in the CDR3. The CDR3 protein is CASSYGKLRRGQYF. CDR3 sequence (DNA): TGTGCCAGCAGCTATGGAAAGCTCCGCAGGGGACAATACTTC. Full variable domain (outside the CDR3, taken from reference TRBV5-6 and TRBJ2-7): DAGVTQSPTHLIKTRGQQVTLRCSPKSGHDTVSWYQQALGQGPQFIFQYYEEEERQRGNFPDRFSGHQFPNYSSELNVNALLLGDSALYLCASSYGKLRRGQYFGPGTRLTVT.

The chain uses TRBV6-6 and TRBJ2-5; 10 positions agree with TRBD1. Germline lookup yields CDR1 MNHNY and CDR2 SVGAGI (reference sequence). The V gene end was trimmed by 8 bases and the J gene end by 2 bases; junction bases not matched to a gene: 11. The CDR3 consists of 16 residues. CDR3 in DNA: TGTGCCAGCTATTCTCGGACAGGGGGGATGCAAGAGACCCAGTACTTC. Protein: CASYSRTGGMQETQYF.

The table lists this clonotype with many counts. This chain links TRBV9 with TRBJ2-5; TRBD2 might be the D (6 bases). The germline CDR1 and CDR2 sequences are SGDLS and YYNGEE. Deletions cut 4 bases from V and 5 bases from J, with 15 bases between. This CDR3 contains 14 residues. CDR3: CASSSGGTSETQYF. The CDR3, as DNA: TGTGCCAGCAGCTCAGGAGGGACCTCTGAGACCCAGTACTTC.

A few counts support this clonotype. One end of the junction is discordant with germline, which a read error may explain. The chain joins TRBV4-3 to TRBJ1-1; 8 bases line up with TRBD1. Per the germline V gene, CDR1 is LGHNA and CDR2 is YSLEER. The CDR3 extends over 17 amino acids. The CDR3 spells CASSQEATGVGNTEVFF. CDR3 in DNA: TGCGCCAGCAGCCAAGAGGCGACAGGGGTTGGGAACACTGAAGTTTTCTTT.

About this clonotype itself: The junction shows a germline mismatch at one end, possibly a read error. The V gene is TRBV6-1, the J gene TRBJ1-2; TRBD1 aligns across 8 bases. The CDR3 covers 11 residues. From germline, CDR1 is MNHNS and CDR2 SASEGT. Written as DNA, the CDR3 is TGTGCTAGCAGGACAGGGAATGGCTACATCTTC. Translated, it gives CASRTGNGYIF.

This clonotype has a single count. A much more abundant neighbour one base away suggests this may be a read error. The chain links TRBV6-2 or TRBV6-3 to TRBJ2-2; TRBD2 is a possible D gene (5 bases). Germline CDR1 MNHEY, CDR2 SVGEGT. The CDR3 totals 14 residues. In DNA, the CDR3 is TGTGCCAGCAGTTACTCATCAGCGGCCGGGAAGCTGTTTTTT. Translating gives CASSYSSAAGKLFF.

Regarding this clonotype: The CDR3 end shows no conserved phenylalanine or tryptophan, and so a read error is likely. This chain uses TRBV29-1 with TRBJ1-1; tentative D call: TRBD1 (5 bases). Between the trimmed V and J ends, which lost 7 bases and 5 bases, there was a span of 11 bases. The CDR3 is made up of 11 amino acids. Germline values: CDR1 SQVTM, CDR2 ANQGSEA. CDR3: CSGQWVTEAFV. The CDR3 DNA is TGCAGCGGACAGTGGGTGACTGAAGCTTTCGTT.

V and J are TRBV20-1 and TRBJ1-2; 11 bases map to TRBD1. Germline lookup yields CDR1 DFQATT and CDR2 SNEGSKA (reference sequence). The V and J ends lost 3 bases and 9 bases, in that order; junction bases with no gene match: 12. This CDR3 contains 15 residues. The CDR3 region is CSASSDRGRSFCYTF. The CDR3 DNA reads TGCAGTGCTAGTTCGGACAGGGGGCGCAGCTTTTGCTACACCTTC.

V is TRBV11-3 and J is TRBJ1-1, with no clear D. The V gene's germline CDR1 is SGHNT and CDR2 YENEEA. The CDR3 totals 14 residues. V dropped 9 bases and J dropped 3 bases, with 17 bases sitting between them. CDR3 protein: CASKLEASHTEAFF. CDR3 nucleotide sequence: TGTGCCAGTAAGCTGGAGGCCTCGCACACTGAAGCTTTCTTT.

On this clonotype itself: Lacking the conserved final phenylalanine or tryptophan, this CDR3 likely reflects a read error. The chain uses TRBV10-3 and TRBJ2-1; no clear D gene. Looked up from germline, CDR1 is ENHRY and CDR2 is SYGVKD. The CDR3 covers 13 residues. The CDR3 reads CAVSERADNEQFL. For the CDR3, the DNA is TGTGCCGTCAGTGAAAGGGCTGATAATGAGCAGTTCCTC.

V and J are TRBV4-3 and TRBJ2-5; TRBD2 is a possible D gene (5 bases). Germline CDR1 and CDR2: LGHNA and YSLEER. Trimming removed 7 bases from V and 5 bases from J, with 20 bases in between. The CDR3 runs to 15 residues. CDR3 nucleotide sequence: TGCGCCAGCACTAGCACGTGGAGCTCAGAGGAGACCCAGTACTTC. This gives the protein CASTSTWSSEETQYF.